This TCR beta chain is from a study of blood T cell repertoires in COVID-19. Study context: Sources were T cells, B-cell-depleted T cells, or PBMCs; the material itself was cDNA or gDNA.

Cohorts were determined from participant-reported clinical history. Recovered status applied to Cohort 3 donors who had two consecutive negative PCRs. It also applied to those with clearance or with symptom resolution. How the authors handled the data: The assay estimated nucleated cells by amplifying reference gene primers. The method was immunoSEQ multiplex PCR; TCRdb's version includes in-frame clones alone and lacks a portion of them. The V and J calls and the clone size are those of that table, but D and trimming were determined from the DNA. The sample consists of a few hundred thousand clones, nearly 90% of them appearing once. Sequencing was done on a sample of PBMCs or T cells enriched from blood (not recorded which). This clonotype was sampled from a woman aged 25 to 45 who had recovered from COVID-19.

The CDR3 sequence is CASSSPRTLAEDGYTF. CDR3 nucleotide sequence: TGTGCCAGCAGCTCCCCTAGGACGCTGGCGGAGGATGGCTACACCTTC. The rearrangement uses TRBV11-2 and TRBJ1-2; D is undetermined. This CDR3 is built from 16 residues. Between the trimmed V and J ends, which lost 4 bases and 6 bases, there was a span of 21 bases. Germline CDR1 SGHAT, CDR2 FQNNGV.